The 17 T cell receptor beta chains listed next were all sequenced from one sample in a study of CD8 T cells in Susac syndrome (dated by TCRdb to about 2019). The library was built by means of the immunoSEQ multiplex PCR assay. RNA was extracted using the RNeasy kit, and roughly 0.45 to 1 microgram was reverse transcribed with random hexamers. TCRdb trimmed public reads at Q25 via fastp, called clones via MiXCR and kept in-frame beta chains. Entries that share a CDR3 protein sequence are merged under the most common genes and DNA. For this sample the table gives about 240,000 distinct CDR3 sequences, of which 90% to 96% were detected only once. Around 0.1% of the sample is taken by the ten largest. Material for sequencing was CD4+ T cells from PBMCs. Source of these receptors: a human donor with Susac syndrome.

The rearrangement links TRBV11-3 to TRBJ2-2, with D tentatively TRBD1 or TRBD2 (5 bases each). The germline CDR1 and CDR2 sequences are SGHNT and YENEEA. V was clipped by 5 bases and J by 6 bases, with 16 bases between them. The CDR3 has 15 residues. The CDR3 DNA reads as TGTGCCAGCAGCCAGGGACGGGGCTTGGCCGGGGAGCTGTTTTTT. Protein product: CASSQGRGLAGELFF. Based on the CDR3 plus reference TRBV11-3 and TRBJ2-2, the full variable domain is EAGVVQSPRYKIIEKKQPVAFWCNPISGHNTLYWYLQNLGQGPELLIRYENEEAVDDSQLPKDRFSAERLKGVDSTLKIQPAELGDSAVYLCASSQGRGLAGELFFGEGSRLTVL.

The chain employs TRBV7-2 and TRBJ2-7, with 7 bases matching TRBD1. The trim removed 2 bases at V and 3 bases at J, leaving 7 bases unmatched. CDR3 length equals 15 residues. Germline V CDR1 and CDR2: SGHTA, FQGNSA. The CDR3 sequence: CASSLRLRQGYEQYF. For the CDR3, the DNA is TGTGCCAGCAGCTTACGGTTAAGACAGGGCTACGAGCAGTACTTC. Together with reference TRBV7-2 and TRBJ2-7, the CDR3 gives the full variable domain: GAGVSQSPSNKVTEKGKDVELRCDPISGHTALYWYRQSLGQGLEFLIYFQGNSAPDKSGLPSDRFSAERTGGSVSTLTIQRTQQEDSAVYLCASSLRLRQGYEQYFGPGTRLTVT.

The CDR3 protein is CASIRNGLPRTQYF. Here the CDR3 DNA reads TGTGCCAGCATAAGAAACGGACTTCCGCGGACCCAGTACTTC. The V call is TRBV21-1, the J call TRBJ2-5; the D call in the table, TRBD2, was not verified against the DNA. TRBV21-1 is shown as a pseudogene. The CDR3 covers 14 residues.

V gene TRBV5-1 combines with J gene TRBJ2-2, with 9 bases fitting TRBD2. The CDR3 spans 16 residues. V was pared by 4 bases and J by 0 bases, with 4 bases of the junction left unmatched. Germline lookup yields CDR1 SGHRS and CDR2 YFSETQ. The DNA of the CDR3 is TGCGCCAGCAGCCAGACTAGCGGAACGAACACCGGGGAGCTGTTTTTT. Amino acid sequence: CASSQTSGTNTGELFF.

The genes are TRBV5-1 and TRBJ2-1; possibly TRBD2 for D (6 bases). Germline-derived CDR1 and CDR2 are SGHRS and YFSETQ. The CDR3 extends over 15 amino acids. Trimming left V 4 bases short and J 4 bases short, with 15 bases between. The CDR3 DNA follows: TGCGCCAGCAGCCAGGAAGGGACTGGTTACAATGAGCAGTTCTTC. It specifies CASSQEGTGYNEQFF.

This CDR3 reads CASRQTGGLNYGYTF. CDR3 DNA sequence: TGTGCCAGCAGGCAGACAGGGGGTTTAAACTATGGCTACACCTTC. The chain recombines TRBV6-5 with TRBJ1-2; 9 nucleotides agree with TRBD1. The germline CDR1 and CDR2 sequences are MNHEY and SVGAGI. The CDR3 sequence is 15 residues long. V gave up 6 bases and J gave up 2 bases; unmatched junction bases: 7.

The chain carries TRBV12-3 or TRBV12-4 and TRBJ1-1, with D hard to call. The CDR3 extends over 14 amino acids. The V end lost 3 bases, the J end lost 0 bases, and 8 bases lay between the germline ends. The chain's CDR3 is CASSFANLNTEAFF. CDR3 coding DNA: TGTGCCAGCAGTTTCGCAAACCTGAACACTGAAGCTTTCTTT.

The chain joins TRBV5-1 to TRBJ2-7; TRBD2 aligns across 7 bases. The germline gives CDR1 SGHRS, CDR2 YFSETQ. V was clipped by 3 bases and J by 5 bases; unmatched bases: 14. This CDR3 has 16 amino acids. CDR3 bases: TGCGCCAGCAGCTCCCCCGTTGTGGCGGGAGAACACGAGCAGTACTTC. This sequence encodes CASSSPVVAGEHEQYF.

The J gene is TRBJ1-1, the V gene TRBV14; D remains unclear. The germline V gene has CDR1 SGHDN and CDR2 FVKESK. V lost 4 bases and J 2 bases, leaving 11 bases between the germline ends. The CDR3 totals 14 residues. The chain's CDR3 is CASSPYAFNTEAFF. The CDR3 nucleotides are TGTGCCAGCAGCCCGTATGCATTTAACACTGAAGCTTTCTTT.

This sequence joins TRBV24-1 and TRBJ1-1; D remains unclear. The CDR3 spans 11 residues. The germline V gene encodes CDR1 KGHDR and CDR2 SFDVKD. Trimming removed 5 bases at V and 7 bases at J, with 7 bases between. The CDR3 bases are TGTGCCACCAGTGGTAACCGTGAAGCTTTCTTT. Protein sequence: CATSGNREAFF.

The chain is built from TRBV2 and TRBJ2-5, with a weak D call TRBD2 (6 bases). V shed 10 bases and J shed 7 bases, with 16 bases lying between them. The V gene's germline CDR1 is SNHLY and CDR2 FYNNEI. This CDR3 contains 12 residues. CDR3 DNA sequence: TGTGCCACACAGGAGGGTTCTGTGACCCAGTACTTC. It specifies CATQEGSVTQYF.

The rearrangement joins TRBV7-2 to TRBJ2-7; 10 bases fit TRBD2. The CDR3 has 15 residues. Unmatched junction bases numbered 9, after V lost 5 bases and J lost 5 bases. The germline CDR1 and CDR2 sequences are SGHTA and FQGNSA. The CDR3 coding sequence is TGTGCCAGCAGCCTCTACTTAGCGGGAGGTAACGAGCAGTACTTC. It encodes CASSLYLAGGNEQYF.

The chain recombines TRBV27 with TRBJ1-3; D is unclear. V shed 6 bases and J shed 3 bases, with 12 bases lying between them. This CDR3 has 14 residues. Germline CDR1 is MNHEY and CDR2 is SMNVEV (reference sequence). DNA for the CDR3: TGTGCCAGCAGGACCCCGTTACGTGGAAACACCATATATTTT. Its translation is CASRTPLRGNTIYF.

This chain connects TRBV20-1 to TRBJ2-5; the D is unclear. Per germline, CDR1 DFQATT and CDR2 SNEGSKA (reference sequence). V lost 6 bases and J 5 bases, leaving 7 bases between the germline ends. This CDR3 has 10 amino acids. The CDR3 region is CSAEGETQYF. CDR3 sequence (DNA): TGCAGTGCGGAAGGGGAGACCCAGTACTTC.

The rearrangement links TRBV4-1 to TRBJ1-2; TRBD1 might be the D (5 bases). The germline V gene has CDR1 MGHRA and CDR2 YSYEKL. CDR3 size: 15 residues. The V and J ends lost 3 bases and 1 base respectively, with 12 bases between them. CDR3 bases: TGCGCCAGCAGCCAGGGACGACCACTTAACTATGGCTACACCTTC. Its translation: CASSQGRPLNYGYTF.

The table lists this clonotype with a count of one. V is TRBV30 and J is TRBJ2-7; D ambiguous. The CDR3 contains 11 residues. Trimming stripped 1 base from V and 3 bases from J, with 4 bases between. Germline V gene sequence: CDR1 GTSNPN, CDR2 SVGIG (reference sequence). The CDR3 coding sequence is TGTGCCTGGAGTGCTATCTACGAGCAGTACTTC. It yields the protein CAWSAIYEQYF.

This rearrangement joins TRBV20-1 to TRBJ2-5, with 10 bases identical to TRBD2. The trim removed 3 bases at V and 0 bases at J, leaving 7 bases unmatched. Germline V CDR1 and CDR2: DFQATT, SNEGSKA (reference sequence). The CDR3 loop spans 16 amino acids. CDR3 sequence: CSASQTTSGYQETQYF. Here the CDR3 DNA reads TGCAGTGCTAGCCAGACGACTAGCGGGTACCAAGAGACCCAGTACTTC.